Sequencing of this T cell receptor beta chain was carried out in a study of cytomegalovirus exposure and HLA in healthy donors. Broader study findings: Rare sequences made up most TCRs, while some public TCRs were found in many donors.

60 Vbeta and 13 Jbeta primers were used in PCR. The assay was immunoSEQ multiplex PCR, and TCRdb's table has in-frame clones only and misses some. The data contain about 100,000 clones, about four fifths of them singletons. Worth noting for this clone: Its matching antigen is unknown.

The CDR3 has 15 amino acids. V trimming: 2 bases; J trimming: 6 bases; junction bases outside the gene matches: 4. Germline values: CDR1 MNHEY, CDR2 SVGAGI. Source material: PBMCs. The V and J genes are TRBV6-5 and TRBJ2-2; TRBD1 matches 9 bases. The origin of this receptor is a woman between 65 and 79 years old in good health and CMV-seropositive. Here the CDR3 DNA reads TGTGCCAGCAGTTACGAGGGGACAGGGTCCGGGGAGCTGTTTTTT. Its protein is CASSYEGTGSGELFF.